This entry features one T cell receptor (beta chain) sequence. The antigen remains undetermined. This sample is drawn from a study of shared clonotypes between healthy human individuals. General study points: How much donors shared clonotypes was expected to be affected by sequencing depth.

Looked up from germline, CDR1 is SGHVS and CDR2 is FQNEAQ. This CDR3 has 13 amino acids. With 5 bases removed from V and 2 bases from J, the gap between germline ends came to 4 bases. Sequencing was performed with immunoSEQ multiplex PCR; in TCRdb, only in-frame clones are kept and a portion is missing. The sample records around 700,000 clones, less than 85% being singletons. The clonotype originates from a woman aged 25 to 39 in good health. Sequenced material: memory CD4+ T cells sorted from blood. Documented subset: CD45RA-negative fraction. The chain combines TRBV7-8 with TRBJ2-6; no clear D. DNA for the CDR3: TGTGCCAGCAGCCCCGCTGGGGCCAACGTCCTGACTTTC. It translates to CASSPAGANVLTF.